The 27 T cell receptor beta chains presented below share a single source sample, sequenced in a study of blood T cells in healthy people across ages (dated by TCRdb to 2015 to 2017). Library creation used 5' RACE. The reads were generated on an Illumina HiSeq 2500. A second about 7 to 11 cycle PCR used a sample-barcoded 5' primer and a J-beta primer mix. TCRdb reprocessed the public reads (quality trimming at Q25 with fastp, clone calling with MiXCR) and kept in-frame beta chains. Every CDR3 protein is listed once, alongside the most common genes and DNA of its rows. The sample data list roughly 790,000 distinct CDR3 sequences, and about 40% of these were observed just once. Roughly 20% of the sample goes to the ten largest clones. Sample: blood. These receptors originate from a woman aged 60-70 years in good health.

This clonotype was found many times. The chain joins TRBV20-1 to TRBJ2-5; D uncertain. The germline V gene encodes CDR1 DFQATT and CDR2 SNEGSKA (reference sequence). Trimming cost V 5 bases and J 4 bases, with 17 bases left between them. CDR3 length equals 14 residues. The CDR3 bases are TGCAGTGCTTCAGGACGCCGCCTCAGAGAGACCCAGTACTTC. Encoded protein: CSASGRRLRETQYF.

This clonotype was seen a few times. The chain combines TRBV29-1 with TRBJ1-1; 10 bases agree with TRBD1. Germline V gene lookup returns CDR1 SQVTM and CDR2 ANQGSEA. With 6 bases clipped from V and 6 bases from J, the junction kept 10 bases outside the gene matches. The CDR3 covers 14 residues. The CDR3 region has the DNA TGCAGCGTCCTCTCCGGGACAGGGGAGTCTGAAGCTTTCTTT. Protein product: CSVLSGTGESEAFF.

The V and J genes are TRBV7-2 and TRBJ1-6; D is uncertain. Germline assignment: CDR1 SGHTA and CDR2 FQGNSA. There are 15 residues in the CDR3. The germline V and J ends were trimmed by 1 base and 9 bases, with 13 bases remaining between them. CDR3 region: CASSLGGRVGSPLHF. CDR3 bases: TGTGCCAGCAGCTTAGGGGGTCGGGTGGGTTCACCCCTCCACTTT.

As for this clonotype: Since a much larger clone is just one base distant, this may be a read error. This sequence joins TRBV7-2 and TRBJ2-5, with unresolved D. The V gene lost 5 bases and the J gene lost 2 bases, with 9 bases spanning the gap. Germline CDR1 is SGHTA and CDR2 is FQGNSA. The CDR3 is made up of 13 amino acids. Here the CDR3 reads CASSVVEQETQYF. The CDR3, as DNA: TGTGCCAGCAGCGTAGTTGAACAAGAGACCCAGTACTTC.

This clonotype has just one count. The chain joins TRBV7-8 to TRBJ2-7, with 9 bases matching TRBD2. Trimming removed 2 bases from V and 6 bases from J; junction bases left unmatched: 5. The CDR3 loop spans 14 amino acids. The V gene's germline CDR1 is SGHVS and CDR2 FQNEAQ. DNA for the CDR3: TGTGCCAGCAGCTTAAACCTAGCGGGGAGCGAGCAGTACTTC. As protein: CASSLNLAGSEQYF.

The CDR3: CSVASGGGYYGYTF. CDR3 bases: TGCAGCGTTGCCTCAGGGGGCGGATACTATGGCTACACCTTC. The chain recombines TRBV29-1 with TRBJ1-2; 8 bases map to TRBD1. The germline gives CDR1 SQVTM, CDR2 ANQGSEA. With 4 bases clipped from V and 3 bases from J, the junction kept 7 bases outside the gene matches. The CDR3 extends over 14 amino acids. Using reference TRBV29-1 and TRBJ1-2 for the parts outside the CDR3, the full variable domain is SAVISQKPSRDICQRGTSLTIQCQVDSQVTMMFWYRQQPGQSLTLIATANQGSEATYESGFVIDKFPISRPNLTFSTLTVSNMSPEDSSIYLCSVASGGGYYGYTFGSGTRLTVV.

The chain joins TRBV12-3 or TRBV12-4 to TRBJ2-5; 15 bases fit TRBD2. The CDR3 runs 16 residues. With V trimmed by 4 bases and J by 5 bases, 5 bases remained unmatched. The CDR3 DNA is TGTGCCAGCAGTTCGGGGACTAGCGGGGGGTCGGAGACCCAGTACTTC. Amino acids: CASSSGTSGGSETQYF.

A word on this clonotype: This may be a read error: a much more frequent sequence differs by one nucleotide. V is TRBV4-2 and J is TRBJ1-5; no clear D. Germline assignment: CDR1 LGHNA and CDR2 YNFKEQ. The CDR3 sequence is 16 residues long. This CDR3 is CASSQDHGYSNQPRHF. CDR3 sequence (DNA): TGTGCCAGCAGCCAAGATCACGGCTATAGCAATCAGCCCCGGCATTTT.

This clonotype was seen only a few times. V is TRBV7-3 and J is TRBJ1-2; a weak D match, TRBD1 (5 bases). Between the trimmed V and J ends, which lost 5 bases and 8 bases, there was a span of 15 bases. Germline lookup yields CDR1 SGHTA and CDR2 FQGTGA. CDR3 length equals 13 residues. This CDR3 is CASSPGEGSGYTF. The CDR3, as DNA: TGTGCCAGCAGCCCAGGAGAGGGGTCGGGCTACACCTTC.

The chain employs TRBV10-3 and TRBJ2-1; 8 bases map to TRBD2. The junction had 11 bases not matched to a gene; V was cut back by 0 bases and J by 4 bases. Germline CDR1 and CDR2: ENHRY and SYGVKD. This CDR3 spans 18 amino acids. CDR3 nucleotides: TGTGCCATCAGTGAGTCGAGTAGTTGGGCTAGCGGGTACAATGAGCAGTTCTTC. Its protein product is CAISESSSWASGYNEQFF.

This clonotype was observed a handful of times. The chain has TRBV20-1 and TRBJ2-7, with a tentative D call TRBD2 (5 bases). CDR1 DFQATT and CDR2 SNEGSKA come from the germline V gene (reference sequence). V was pared by 6 bases and J by 0 bases, with 12 bases between. This CDR3 region has 13 residues. As DNA, the CDR3 is TGCAGTGCGTCGGAGGTGGTCTCCTACGAGCAGTACTTC. Protein sequence: CSASEVVSYEQYF.

The genes are TRBV5-6 and TRBJ1-1; tentatively, D is TRBD1 (5 bases). The length of the CDR3 is 14 residues. Per the germline V gene, CDR1 is SGHDT and CDR2 is YYEEEE. V gave up 5 bases and J gave up 5 bases, with 16 bases separating them. The CDR3 nucleotides read TGTGCCAGCAGTCAAGGGACCGTGGGGACTGAAGCTTTCTTT. Translating it yields CASSQGTVGTEAFF.

The CDR3 coding sequence is TGCAGCATAAAGCGGGGGGGCGTCGATGAGCAGTTCTTC. This codes for CSIKRGGVDEQFF. The genes are TRBV20-1 and TRBJ2-1, with 10 nucleotides matching TRBD2. The V gene's germline CDR1 is DFQATT and CDR2 SNEGSKA (reference sequence). CDR3 length: 13 amino acids.

The chain is built from TRBV10-1 and TRBJ2-5; no clear D. Trimming shortened V by 4 bases and J by 2 bases, and 8 bases separated the two germline ends. CDR1 is WNHNN, CDR2 SYGVQD, per germline (reference sequence). This CDR3 comprises 13 residues. The CDR3 reads CASSGSFQETQYF. The CDR3 nucleotides read TGCGCCAGCAGTGGCAGCTTTCAAGAGACCCAGTACTTC.

The chain recombines TRBV11-2 with TRBJ1-2; D remains ambiguous. The CDR3 runs 15 residues. Trimming shortened V by 0 bases and J by 0 bases, and 8 bases separated the two germline ends. CDR1 SGHAT and CDR2 FQNNGV come from the germline V gene. CDR3 sequence: CASSLESGTNYGYTF. In DNA, the CDR3 is TGTGCCAGCAGCTTAGAATCCGGCACTAACTATGGCTACACCTTC.

In its sample, this clonotype was seen a few times. V usage is TRBV20-1 and J usage is TRBJ2-3; TRBD2 matches at 11 bases. The CDR3 sequence is 18 residues long. Germline-derived CDR1 and CDR2 are DFQATT and SNEGSKA (reference sequence). The junction had 10 bases not matched to a gene; V was cut back by 2 bases and J by 0 bases. For the CDR3, the DNA is TGCAGTGCTAGACAGAATAGCGGGGGGGGCACTAGCACAGATACGCAGTATTTT. Protein: CSARQNSGGGTSTDTQYF.

There are a few counts of this clonotype. In DNA, the CDR3 is TGTGCCAGCAGCTCAGGGACTAGCGGGACCTCCTACGAGCAGTACTTC. It is translated as CASSSGTSGTSYEQYF. The gene calls are TRBV7-9 and TRBJ2-7; 13 bases are shared with TRBD2. CDR1 is SEHNR and CDR2 is FQNEAQ in the germline V gene (reference sequence). The CDR3 extends over 16 amino acids. V was pared by 4 bases and J by 0 bases, with 3 bases of the junction left unmatched. The entire variable domain, with the rest obtained from reference TRBV7-9 and TRBJ2-7, is as follows: DTGVSQNPRHKITKRGQNVTFRCDPISEHNRLYWYRQTLGQGPEFLTYFQNEAQLEKSRLLSDRFSAERPKGSFSTLEIQRTEQGDSAMYLCASSSGTSGTSYEQYFGPGTRLTVT.

J is TRBJ2-3 and V is TRBV5-6; D possibly corresponds to TRBD2 (6 bases). Germline CDR1 reads SGHDT; CDR2 reads YYEEEE. The CDR3 runs to 14 residues. The germline V and J ends were trimmed by 0 bases and 4 bases, with 9 bases remaining between them. Written as DNA, the CDR3 is TGTGCCAGCAGCTTGGGACTAGTTTCAGATACGCAGTATTTT. Translated: CASSLGLVSDTQYF. Full variable domain (missing parts from reference TRBV5-6 and TRBJ2-3): DAGVTQSPTHLIKTRGQQVTLRCSPKSGHDTVSWYQQALGQGPQFIFQYYEEEERQRGNFPDRFSGHQFPNYSSELNVNALLLGDSALYLCASSLGLVSDTQYFGPGTRLTVL.

This clonotype was seen more than once but under ten times. CDR3 in DNA: TGTGCCAGCAGTTTCCAGGAAGTAGGCTCTGGGGCCAACGTCCTGACTTTC. Amino acids: CASSFQEVGSGANVLTF. The gene calls are TRBV12-3 or TRBV12-4 and TRBJ2-6; unclear D gene. V gave up 3 bases and J gave up 0 bases, with 12 bases separating them. The CDR3 length is 17 residues.

This clonotype was observed a few times. V is TRBV29-1 and J is TRBJ1-1; D is perhaps TRBD1 (5 bases). This CDR3 has 12 residues. The V and J ends lost 7 bases and 5 bases respectively, with 14 bases between them. Germline V lookup: CDR1 SQVTM, CDR2 ANQGSEA. Written as DNA, the CDR3 is TGCAGCGCTGGGACGAGTGGAACTGAAGCTTTCTTT. Its translation: CSAGTSGTEAFF.

This clonotype showed up just a few times. J is TRBJ2-1 and V is TRBV4-2, with TRBD2 matching over 10 bases. The closer fit of TRBJ2-7 to the DNA end suggests the J call may be wrong. This CDR3 has 17 residues. CDR1 LGHNA and CDR2 YNFKEQ come from the germline V gene. The CDR3 region has the DNA TGTGCCAGCAGCCAAGCTACCGGGACTAGCGCCTACAATGAGCAGTACTTC. As protein: CASSQATGTSAYNEQYF.

The sample holds a few counts of this clonotype. The rearrangement uses TRBV6-4 and TRBJ2-6; D may be TRBD1 or TRBD2 (5 bases each). V was cut by 0 bases and J by 2 bases, with 5 bases left in between. CDR3 length: 15 residues. In germline, CDR1 is MRHNA, CDR2 SNTAGT. In nucleotides, the CDR3 is TGTGCCAGCAGTGACTCGGGGGCTGGGGCCAACGTCCTGACTTTC. It specifies CASSDSGAGANVLTF.

The chain combines TRBV4-2 with TRBJ1-2; D gene uncertain. The V end was cut by 3 bases, the J end by 5 bases, with 16 bases between. This CDR3 spans 15 amino acids. Germline V gene data show CDR1 as LGHNA and CDR2 as YNFKEQ. CDR3 sequence reads: CASSQDLDLSYGYTF. For the CDR3, the DNA is TGTGCCAGCAGCCAGGATCTGGACCTCTCATATGGCTACACCTTC.

Of note for this clonotype: Being one base from a much bigger clone, this may be a read error. This rearrangement joins TRBV4-1 to TRBJ2-1; D is unclear. This CDR3 has 13 amino acids. From germline, CDR1 is MGHRA and CDR2 YSYEKL. V lost 1 base to trimming and J lost 9 bases, with 10 bases between them. The CDR3 region is CASSQGISSEQFF. The CDR3 coding sequence is TGCGCCAGCAGCCAAGGTATTAGCAGTGAGCAGTTCTTC.

The V call is TRBV10-3, the J call TRBJ2-1; 9 bases fit TRBD2. Germline CDR1 and CDR2: ENHRY and SYGVKD. The CDR3 is 17 amino acids. J lost 4 bases, V lost 0 bases, and 7 bases had no gene match. DNA of the CDR3: TGTGCCATCAGTGAGTCGGGCGGGAGGGCAAGGTACAATGAGCAGTTCTTC. Protein sequence: CAISESGGRARYNEQFF.

This clonotype was detected once. V and J are TRBV5-1 and TRBJ2-3; the D gene is possibly TRBD1 (5 bases). Germline V gene lookup returns CDR1 SGHRS and CDR2 YFSETQ. V lost 4 bases, J lost 3 bases, and 15 bases lay in between. CDR3 size: 15 residues. CDR3 loop: CASSQGPGQTDTQYF. The CDR3 nucleotides read TGCGCCAGCAGCCAAGGGCCAGGGCAAACAGATACGCAGTATTTT.

There are a few counts of this clonotype. This chain joins TRBV14 and TRBJ2-6; D gene ambiguous. The length of the CDR3 is 19 residues. V lost 4 bases, J lost 0 bases, and 19 bases lay in between. CDR1 and CDR2 (germline): SGHDN, FVKESK. CDR3 protein: CASSPPRWQTFSGANVLTF. The CDR3 DNA is TGTGCCAGCAGCCCACCTCGATGGCAGACTTTCTCTGGGGCCAACGTCCTGACTTTC.